The present T cell receptor (beta chain) was sequenced within a study of T-cell reconstitution after alpha-beta-depleted transplantation in children. For TCRbeta, the library was prepared with unique molecular identifiers. Using its own MiXCR run on the PCR reads, TCRdb lists one record per CDR3 protein. Among some 280,000 distinct CDR3 sequences listed, about a tenth were seen once. This clonotype was detected a few times. Germline V gene lookup returns CDR1 ENHRY and CDR2 SYGVKD. CDR3 length: 19 residues. J gave up 1 base and V 4 bases, and 7 bases lay outside the gene matches. This specimen was PBMCs from the stem cell graft donor, taken from the stem cell graft. The gene calls are TRBV10-3 and TRBJ2-1; 16 bases match TRBD2. The TCR comes from a human donor who donated a stem cell graft to a child with SCID. CDR3 DNA sequence: TGTGCCATCAGTGGCGGGACTAGCGGGGGGGAAAGGTCCTACAATGAGCAGTTCTTC. This translates into CAISGGTSGGERSYNEQFF.